These 18 T cell receptor beta chains were sequenced from one sample in a study of CD8 T cells in Susac syndrome. The authors reverse transcribed about 0.5 to 1 ug RNA with random hexamers. TCRdb fed the immunoSEQ multiplex PCR reads into MiXCR, producing one record per CDR3 protein. This table has 150,000 to 200,000 distinct CDR3 sequences, around 94% appearing once. Sequenced: CD4+ T cells from PBMCs. Source of these receptors: a human donor with Susac syndrome.

This chain links TRBV28 with TRBJ2-5; 7 bases match TRBD1. V shed 5 bases and J 4 bases; nucleotides not matched to a gene: 7. The CDR3 extends over 14 amino acids. CDR1 is MDHEN and CDR2 is SYDVKM in the germline V gene. CDR3 sequence reads: CASSDQGERETQYF. The CDR3, as DNA: TGTGCCAGCAGTGACCAGGGGGAAAGAGAGACCCAGTACTTC.

On this clonotype itself: One end of the junction does not line up with germline, which may come from a read error. The genes are TRBV2 and TRBJ2-7, with 7 positions matching TRBD1. The CDR3 is made up of 16 amino acids. The V gene's germline CDR1 is SNHLY and CDR2 FYNNEI. CDR3 nucleotide sequence: TGTGCCAGCAGCGGATGGGGATCGACAGGGTCCTACAAGCAGTACTTC. Protein: CASSGWGSTGSYKQYF.

The V gene is TRBV6-6, the J gene TRBJ1-2, with D unresolved. Trimming stripped 7 bases from V and 5 bases from J, with 17 bases between. This CDR3 spans 14 amino acids. Germline CDR1 MNHNY, CDR2 SVGAGI (reference sequence). CDR3 protein: CASTQPQLEYGYTF. Written as DNA, the CDR3 is TGTGCCAGCACTCAACCCCAGTTGGAGTATGGCTACACCTTC.

This clonotype is a singleton in its sample. This chain links TRBV7-2 with TRBJ2-1; D is perhaps TRBD2 (5 bases). The CDR3 extends over 14 amino acids. Trimming stripped 3 bases from V and 6 bases from J, with 12 bases between. Germline V lookup: CDR1 SGHTA, CDR2 FQGNSA. CDR3 residues: CASSFVPGINEQFF. In nucleotides, the CDR3 is TGTGCCAGCAGCTTCGTCCCCGGGATCAATGAGCAGTTCTTC. The full variable domain, rest sourced from reference TRBV7-2 and TRBJ2-1, is GAGVSQSPSNKVTEKGKDVELRCDPISGHTALYWYRQSLGQGLEFLIYFQGNSAPDKSGLPSDRFSAERTGGSVSTLTIQRTQQEDSAVYLCASSFVPGINEQFFGPGTRLTVL.

This clonotype came up once. This chain joins TRBV23-1 and TRBJ2-1, with 8 bases that match TRBD1. TRBV23-1 falls under the ORF class, with uncertain function. J was trimmed by 5 bases and V by 4 bases; bases with no gene match: 7. CDR3 length equals 15 residues. CDR3 in DNA: TGCGCCAGCAGTCTAGGCCAGGGGGCCGACAATGAGCAGTTCTTC. It codes for CASSLGQGADNEQFF.

V is TRBV15 and J is TRBJ1-6; 9 nucleotides align to TRBD1. V gave up 0 bases and J gave up 6 bases; unmatched junction bases: 9. The germline V gene has CDR1 LNHNV and CDR2 YYDKDF (reference sequence). The CDR3 is 18 amino acids. CDR3 coding DNA: TGTGCCACCAGCAGAGATGTGTGGGGACAGGGTGTTAATTCACCCCTCCACTTT. This codes for CATSRDVWGQGVNSPLHF.

This clonotype occurred once. The chain joins TRBV30 to TRBJ2-5; D gene uncertain. CDR1 GTSNPN and CDR2 SVGIG come from the germline V gene (reference sequence). This CDR3 has 13 residues. The V end lost 2 bases, the J end lost 1 base, and 8 bases lay between the germline ends. Written as DNA, the CDR3 is TGTGCCTGGAGTTCTCGTTTCCAAGAGACCCAGTACTTC. The encoded protein is CAWSSRFQETQYF.

The chain carries TRBV9 and TRBJ1-6; tentative D call: TRBD1 (6 bases). CDR3 length equals 14 residues. Germline V gene sequence: CDR1 SGDLS, CDR2 YYNGEE. Deletions cut 3 bases from V and 4 bases from J, with 8 bases between. CDR3 residues: CASSAGQYNSPLHF. Written as DNA, the CDR3 is TGTGCCAGCAGCGCAGGACAGTATAATTCACCCCTCCACTTT. Full variable domain (rest looked up from reference TRBV9 and TRBJ1-6): DSGVTQTPKHLITATGQRVTLRCSPRSGDLSVYWYQQSLDQGLQFLIQYYNGEERAKGNILERFSAQQFPDLHSELNLSSLELGDSALYFCASSAGQYNSPLHFGNGTRLTVT.

The rearrangement uses TRBV11-2 and TRBJ2-7, with 8 bases identical to TRBD2. The germline gives CDR1 SGHAT, CDR2 FQNNGV. The V and J ends lost 7 bases and 4 bases, in that order; junction bases with no gene match: 9. CDR3 length: 14 amino acids. The CDR3 loop reads CASTRGTREYEQYF. In DNA, the CDR3 is TGTGCCAGCACGAGGGGGACTAGAGAGTACGAGCAGTACTTC. The complete variable domain, with remaining parts taken from reference TRBV11-2 and TRBJ2-7, reads EAGVAQSPRYKIIEKRQSVAFWCNPISGHATLYWYQQILGQGPKLLIQFQNNGVVDDSQLPKDRFSAERLKGVDSTLKIQPAKLEDSAVYLCASTRGTREYEQYFGPGTRLTVT.

The rearrangement joins TRBV25-1 to TRBJ2-3; either TRBD1 or TRBD2 may supply D (5 bases each). Trimming removed 2 bases at V and 6 bases at J, with 18 bases between. Germline CDR1 is MGHDK and CDR2 is SYGVNS. The CDR3 spans 16 residues. As DNA, the CDR3 is TGTGCCAGCAGTGAACCTCGGGGCGTTGATGGGGATACGCAGTATTTT. Translated: CASSEPRGVDGDTQYF. Combining the CDR3 with reference TRBV25-1 and TRBJ2-3 gives the whole variable domain EADIYQTPRYLVIGTGKKITLECSQTMGHDKMYWYQQDPGMELHLIHYSYGVNSTEKGDLSSESTVSRIRTEHFPLTLESARPSHTSQYLCASSEPRGVDGDTQYFGPGTRLTVL.

This chain links TRBV5-6 with TRBJ2-7; maybe TRBD2 (6 bases). Looked up from germline, CDR1 is SGHDT and CDR2 is YYEEEE. This CDR3 has 15 residues. The V end lost 2 bases, the J end lost 4 bases, and 16 bases lay between the germline ends. Written as DNA, the CDR3 is TGTGCCAGCAGCTTATCCGAGCTAGCGCGATACGAGCAGTACTTC. Amino acid sequence: CASSLSELARYEQYF.

The chain employs TRBV9 and TRBJ2-1; perhaps TRBD1 as D (5 bases). The V gene lost 1 base and the J gene lost 5 bases, with 10 bases spanning the gap. The germline gives CDR1 SGDLS, CDR2 YYNGEE. The CDR3 runs to 14 residues. CDR3 loop: CASSVYSGNNEQFF. In DNA, the CDR3 is TGTGCCAGCAGCGTATATTCAGGGAACAATGAGCAGTTCTTC.

This chain connects TRBV7-2 to TRBJ1-2; D is undetermined. CDR3 length equals 14 residues. Germline CDR1 is SGHTA and CDR2 is FQGNSA. V lost 2 bases to trimming and J lost 7 bases, with 14 bases between them. The CDR3 nucleotides are TGTGCCAGCAGCTTATCCTCCCTGTCCCCTGGCTACACCTTC. This translates into CASSLSSLSPGYTF.

The chain uses TRBV12-5 and TRBJ2-1; 8 nucleotides agree with TRBD2. CDR3 length: 16 amino acids. From germline, CDR1 is LGHNT and CDR2 FRNRAP. J was trimmed by 1 base and V by 5 bases; bases with no gene match: 7. The CDR3 nucleotides read TGTGCTAGTGGTCCGACTCGGGGGGGATCCTACAATGAGCAGTTCTTC. This sequence encodes CASGPTRGGSYNEQFF.

The chain recombines TRBV6-5 with TRBJ2-3; D possibly corresponds to TRBD1 (6 bases). V shed 4 bases and J shed 6 bases, with 20 bases lying between them. The CDR3 is 16 residues long. CDR1 is MNHEY and CDR2 is SVGAGI in the germline V gene. The CDR3 DNA follows: TGTGCCAGCAGTTCTAACAGGGTTCCGCCGACGGATACGCAGTATTTT. Amino acid sequence: CASSSNRVPPTDTQYF.

The chain uses TRBV19 and TRBJ1-2, with a weak D call TRBD1 (6 bases). The CDR3 extends over 14 amino acids. CDR1 and CDR2 (germline): LNHDA, SQIVND (reference sequence). V was trimmed by 5 bases and J by 4 bases, leaving 14 bases between them. The CDR3 here is CASSPTTGPYGYTF. The CDR3 coding sequence is TGTGCCAGTAGTCCAACTACAGGGCCCTATGGCTACACCTTC.

This chain connects TRBV24-1 to TRBJ2-1, with D perhaps given as TRBD1 or TRBD2 (6 bases each). CDR1 is KGHDR and CDR2 is SFDVKD in the germline V gene. This CDR3 contains 17 residues. With 5 bases removed from V and 4 bases from J, the gap between germline ends came to 20 bases. Here the CDR3 reads CATSAPQGRDRYNEQFF. The CDR3 nucleotides read TGTGCCACCAGTGCTCCCCAGGGGCGGGATAGGTACAATGAGCAGTTCTTC.

The gene calls are TRBV3-1 and TRBJ2-5; 11 positions match TRBD2. The CDR3 contains 18 residues. Germline V gene sequence: CDR1 LGHDT, CDR2 YNNKEL (reference sequence). V was pared by 2 bases and J by 2 bases, with 10 bases of the junction left unmatched. This CDR3 reads CASSQFPASGGMQETQYF. The CDR3 DNA reads as TGTGCCAGCAGCCAATTTCCGGCTAGCGGGGGGATGCAAGAGACCCAGTACTTC.